This entry lists 10 T cell receptor beta chains sequenced from one sample in a study of control samples from healthy donors and cancer patients. Here immunoSEQ multiplex PCR was the method, and the copy in TCRdb shows in-frame clones only, minus some. Of under 450,000 clones listed, around 90% are singletons. The sample comprised PBMCs. These receptors all come from a man aged 40-50 years with head and neck cancer.

This chain links TRBV5-1 with TRBJ2-1; 10 bases align to TRBD1. The V segment lost 0 bases and the J segment 6 bases; nucleotides outside the gene matches: 6. The CDR3 is 16 amino acids. The germline CDR1 and CDR2 sequences are SGHRS and YFSETQ. DNA for the CDR3: TGCGCCAGCAGCTTGGGATCGGGGACAGGGGCCAATGAGCAGTTCTTC. This encodes CASSLGSGTGANEQFF.

This sequence joins TRBV6-2 or TRBV6-3 and TRBJ2-5; D remains unclear. CDR3 length: 15 amino acids. V lost 5 bases and J lost 5, with 18 bases in between. The germline V gene encodes CDR1 MNHEY and CDR2 SVGEGT. CDR3 in DNA: TGTGCCAGCAGTAGGCTCCCCAATTTGGGGGAGACCCAGTACTTC. This gives the protein CASSRLPNLGETQYF.

The chain couples TRBV19 to TRBJ2-3; a possible D gene is TRBD2 (6 bases). The germline V and J ends were trimmed by 5 bases and 4 bases, with 16 bases remaining between them. The germline V gene has CDR1 LNHDA and CDR2 SQIVND (reference sequence). CDR3 length equals 15 residues. Here the CDR3 reads CASSPRGLSADTQYF. The CDR3 nucleotides are TGTGCCAGTAGTCCCCGGGGACTTTCCGCAGATACGCAGTATTTT.

V gene TRBV28 combines with J gene TRBJ2-7; no reliable D call. V was pared by 3 bases and J by 2 bases, with 17 bases between. Germline assignment: CDR1 MDHEN and CDR2 SYDVKM. This CDR3 contains 16 residues. The CDR3 bases are TGTGCCAGCAGTTTTTCTCCAAGACGGATGGCCTACGAGCAGTACTTC. Residues: CASSFSPRRMAYEQYF.

V and J are TRBV12-3 or TRBV12-4 and TRBJ2-7; D may match TRBD1 or TRBD2 (5 bases each). The CDR3 has 12 amino acids. The V gene lost 6 bases and the J gene lost 3 bases, with 9 bases spanning the gap. In DNA, the CDR3 is TGTGCCAGCAGGGGGACCCTCTACGAGCAGTACTTC. Translation gives CASRGTLYEQYF.

This chain links TRBV7-3 with TRBJ2-2, with 12 nucleotides matching TRBD1. There are 20 residues in the CDR3. CDR1 SGHTA and CDR2 FQGTGA come from the germline V gene. Trimming cost V 4 bases and J 5 bases; bases outside gene matches: 17. CDR3 protein: CASSSRDRGLSIKGTGELFF. The CDR3 DNA sequence: TGTGCCAGCAGCTCCCGGGACAGGGGGCTGAGTATCAAGGGTACCGGGGAGCTGTTTTTT. Supplemented by reference TRBV7-3 and TRBJ2-2, the full variable domain reads GAGVSQTPSNKVTEKGKYVELRCDPISGHTALYWYRQSLGQGPEFLIYFQGTGAADDSGLPNDRFFAVRPEGSVSTLKIQRTERGDSAVYLCASSSRDRGLSIKGTGELFFGEGSRLTVL.

The gene calls are TRBV9 and TRBJ1-1; perhaps TRBD1 as D (5 bases). V lost 0 bases and J lost 3, with 12 bases in between. Germline V gene sequence: CDR1 SGDLS, CDR2 YYNGEE. The CDR3 is made up of 15 amino acids. The CDR3 loop is CASSVVSRADTEAFF. DNA for the CDR3: TGTGCCAGCAGCGTAGTCTCCAGGGCGGACACTGAAGCTTTCTTT.

The V call is TRBV18, the J call TRBJ2-1, with a possible D match to TRBD1 (6 bases). The CDR3 consists of 17 residues. Germline V CDR1 and CDR2: KGHSH, LQKENI. The ends were cut back, 3 bases at V and 3 bases at J, with 18 bases in the middle. In nucleotides, the CDR3 is TGTGCCAGCTCACCTTTAGTGGGGCAGGGGAACTACAATGAGCAGTTCTTC. It encodes CASSPLVGQGNYNEQFF.

The V and J genes are TRBV30 and TRBJ2-4; 12 nucleotides align to TRBD1. The CDR3 contains 14 residues. Germline CDR1 and CDR2: GTSNPN and SVGIG (reference sequence). The V gene end was trimmed by 4 bases and the J gene end by 6 bases; junction bases not matched to a gene: 4. The CDR3 DNA reads TGTGCCTGGACCTTGGGACAGGGGGCAAACATTCAGTACTTC. Residues: CAWTLGQGANIQYF.

With respect to this clone: One end of the junction fails to match germline, which may point to a read error. The chain recombines TRBV2 with TRBJ1-5; the match to TRBD1 covers 8 bases. Per germline, CDR1 SNHLY and CDR2 FYNNEI. The CDR3 runs 15 residues. In nucleotides, the CDR3 is TGTGCCAGCAGGGAAGACAGGGGTAAGAATCAGCCCCAGCATTTT. It yields the protein CASREDRGKNQPQHF.